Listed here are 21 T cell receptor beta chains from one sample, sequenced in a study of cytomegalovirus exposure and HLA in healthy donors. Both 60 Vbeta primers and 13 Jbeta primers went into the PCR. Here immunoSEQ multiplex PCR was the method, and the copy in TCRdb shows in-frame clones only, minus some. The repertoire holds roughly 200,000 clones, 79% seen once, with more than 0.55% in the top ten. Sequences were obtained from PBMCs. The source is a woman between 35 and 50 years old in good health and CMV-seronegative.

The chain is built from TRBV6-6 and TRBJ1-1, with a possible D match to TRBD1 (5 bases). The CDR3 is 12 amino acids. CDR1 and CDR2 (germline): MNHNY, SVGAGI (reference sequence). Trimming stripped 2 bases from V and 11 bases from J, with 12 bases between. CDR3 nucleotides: TGTGCCAGCAGTTACGAGTGGGGCAAGGCTTTCTTT. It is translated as CASSYEWGKAFF.

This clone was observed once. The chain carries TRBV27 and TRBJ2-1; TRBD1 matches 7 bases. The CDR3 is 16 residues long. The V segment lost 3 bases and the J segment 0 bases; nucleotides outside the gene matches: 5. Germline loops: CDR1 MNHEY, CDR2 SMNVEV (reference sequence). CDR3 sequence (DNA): TGTGCCAGCAGTTTGGATAGGGGGCTCTCCTACAATGAGCAGTTCTTC. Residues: CASSLDRGLSYNEQFF.

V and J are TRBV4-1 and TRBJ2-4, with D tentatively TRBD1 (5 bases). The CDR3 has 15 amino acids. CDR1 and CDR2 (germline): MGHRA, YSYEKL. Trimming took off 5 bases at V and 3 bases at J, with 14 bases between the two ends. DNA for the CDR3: TGCGCCAGCAGCGTCCCAGGGTCGGGCAAAAACATTCAGTACTTC. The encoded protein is CASSVPGSGKNIQYF.

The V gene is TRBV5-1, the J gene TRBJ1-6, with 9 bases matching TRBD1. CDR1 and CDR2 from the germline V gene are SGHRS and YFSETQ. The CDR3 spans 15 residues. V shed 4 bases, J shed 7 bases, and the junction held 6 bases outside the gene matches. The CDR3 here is CASSPSGQGNSPLHF. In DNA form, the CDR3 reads TGCGCCAGCAGCCCCTCGGGACAGGGAAATTCACCCCTCCACTTT.

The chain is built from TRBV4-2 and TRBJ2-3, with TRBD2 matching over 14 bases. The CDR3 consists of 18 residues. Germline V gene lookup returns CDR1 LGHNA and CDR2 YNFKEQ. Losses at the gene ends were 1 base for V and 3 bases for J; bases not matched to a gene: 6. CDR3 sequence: CASSQGGLAGDRTDTQYF. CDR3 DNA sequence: TGTGCCAGCAGCCAAGGGGGACTAGCGGGAGATCGAACAGATACGCAGTATTTT.

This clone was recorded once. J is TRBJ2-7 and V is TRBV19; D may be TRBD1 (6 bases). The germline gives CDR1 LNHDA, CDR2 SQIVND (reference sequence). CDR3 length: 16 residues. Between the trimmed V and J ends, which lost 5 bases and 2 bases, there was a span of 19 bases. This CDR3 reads CASSQYGTKFTYEQYF. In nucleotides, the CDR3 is TGTGCCAGTAGTCAGTATGGGACAAAATTTACCTACGAGCAGTACTTC.

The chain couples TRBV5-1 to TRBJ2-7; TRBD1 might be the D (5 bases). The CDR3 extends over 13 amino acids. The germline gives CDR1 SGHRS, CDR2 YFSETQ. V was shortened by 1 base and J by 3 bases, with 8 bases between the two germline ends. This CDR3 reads CASSLRGDYEQYF. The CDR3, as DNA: TGCGCCAGCAGCTTGAGGGGCGACTACGAGCAGTACTTC.

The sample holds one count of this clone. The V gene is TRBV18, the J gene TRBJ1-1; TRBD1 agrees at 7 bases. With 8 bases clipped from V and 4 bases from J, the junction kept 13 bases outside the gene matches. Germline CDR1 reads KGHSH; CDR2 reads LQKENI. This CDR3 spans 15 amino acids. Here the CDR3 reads CASTPIDRVGTEAFF. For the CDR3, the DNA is TGTGCCAGCACTCCTATTGACAGGGTGGGCACTGAAGCTTTCTTT.

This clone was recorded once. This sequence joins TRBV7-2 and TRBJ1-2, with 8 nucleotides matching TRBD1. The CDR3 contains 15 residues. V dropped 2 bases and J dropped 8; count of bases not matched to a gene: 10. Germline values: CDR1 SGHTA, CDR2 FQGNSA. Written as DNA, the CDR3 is TGTGCCAGCAGCTTAAGACGGACAGGGCCAGGGGGCTACACCTTC. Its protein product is CASSLRRTGPGGYTF.

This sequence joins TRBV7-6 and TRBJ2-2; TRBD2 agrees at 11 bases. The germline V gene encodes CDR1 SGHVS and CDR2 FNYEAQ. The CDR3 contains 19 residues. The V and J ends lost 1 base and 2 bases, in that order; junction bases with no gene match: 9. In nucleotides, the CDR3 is TGTGCCAGCAGCTTAGACCGTAGCGGGGGGGCTGGTAACACCGGGGAGCTGTTTTTT. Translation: CASSLDRSGGAGNTGELFF.

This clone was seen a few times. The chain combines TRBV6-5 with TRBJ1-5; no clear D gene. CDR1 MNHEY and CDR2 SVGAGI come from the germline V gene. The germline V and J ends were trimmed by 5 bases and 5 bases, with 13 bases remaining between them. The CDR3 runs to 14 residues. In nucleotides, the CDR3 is TGTGCCAGCAGTACGTCCGGGTCCCATCAGCCCCAGCATTTT. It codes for CASSTSGSHQPQHF.

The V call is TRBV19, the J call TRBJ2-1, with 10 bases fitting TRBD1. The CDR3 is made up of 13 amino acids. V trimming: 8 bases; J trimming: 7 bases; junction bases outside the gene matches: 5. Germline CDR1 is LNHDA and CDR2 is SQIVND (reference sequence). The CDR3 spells CASQKDRGNEQFF. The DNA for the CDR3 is TGTGCCAGTCAAAAGGACAGGGGGAATGAGCAGTTCTTC.

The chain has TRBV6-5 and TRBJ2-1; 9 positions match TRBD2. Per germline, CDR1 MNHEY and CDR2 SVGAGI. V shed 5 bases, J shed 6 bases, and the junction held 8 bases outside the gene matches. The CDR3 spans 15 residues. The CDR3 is CASSPTSGKINEQFF. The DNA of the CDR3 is TGTGCCAGCAGTCCGACTAGCGGAAAAATCAATGAGCAGTTCTTC.

Here the CDR3 DNA reads TGTGCCAGCAGTCGGGGGGCCACAGATACGCAGTATTTT. Translated, it gives CASSRGATDTQYF. This chain joins TRBV2 and TRBJ2-3, with D perhaps TRBD2 (7 bases). The CDR3 sequence is 13 residues long. V lost 5 bases and J 2 bases, leaving 8 bases between the germline ends. Per the germline V gene, CDR1 is SNHLY and CDR2 is FYNNEI.

The CDR3 loop is CASLTAGTTYNEQFF. The CDR3, as DNA: TGCGCCAGTCTAACCGCCGGGACTACTTACAATGAGCAGTTCTTC. This chain links TRBV10-2 with TRBJ2-1, with 7 bases identical to TRBD2. The germline V gene has CDR1 WSHSY and CDR2 SAAADI. The CDR3 has 15 amino acids. V shed 9 bases, J shed 4 bases, and the junction held 12 bases outside the gene matches.

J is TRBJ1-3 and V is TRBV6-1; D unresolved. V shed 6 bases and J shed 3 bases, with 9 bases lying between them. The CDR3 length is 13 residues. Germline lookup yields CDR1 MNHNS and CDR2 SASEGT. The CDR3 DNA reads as TGTGCCAGCAGGTCGTCGAGTGGAAACACCATATATTTT. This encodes CASRSSSGNTIYF.

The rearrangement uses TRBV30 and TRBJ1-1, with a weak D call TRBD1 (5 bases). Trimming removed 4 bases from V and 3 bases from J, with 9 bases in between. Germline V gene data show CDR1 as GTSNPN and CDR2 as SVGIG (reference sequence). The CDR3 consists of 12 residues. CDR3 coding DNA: TGTGCCTGGACCGAAGGGGACACTGAAGCTTTCTTT. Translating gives CAWTEGDTEAFF.

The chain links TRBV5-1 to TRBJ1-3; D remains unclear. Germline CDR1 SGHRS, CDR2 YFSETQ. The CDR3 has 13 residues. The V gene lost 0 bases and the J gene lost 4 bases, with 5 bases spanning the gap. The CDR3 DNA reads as TGCGCCAGCAGCTTGGCCGAGGGAAACACCATATATTTT. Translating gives CASSLAEGNTIYF.

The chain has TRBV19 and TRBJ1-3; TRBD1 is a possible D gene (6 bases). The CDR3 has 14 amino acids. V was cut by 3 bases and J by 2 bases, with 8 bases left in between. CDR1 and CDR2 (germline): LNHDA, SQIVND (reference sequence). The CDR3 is CASSISGAGNTIYF. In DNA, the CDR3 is TGTGCCAGTAGTATTTCAGGGGCTGGAAACACCATATATTTT.

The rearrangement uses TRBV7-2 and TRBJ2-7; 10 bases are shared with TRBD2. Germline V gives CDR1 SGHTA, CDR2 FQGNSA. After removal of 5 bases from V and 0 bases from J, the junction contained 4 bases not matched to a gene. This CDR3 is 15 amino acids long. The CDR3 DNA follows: TGTGCCAGCAGCCCAGCGGGGGGGGGCTCCTACGAGCAGTACTTC. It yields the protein CASSPAGGGSYEQYF.

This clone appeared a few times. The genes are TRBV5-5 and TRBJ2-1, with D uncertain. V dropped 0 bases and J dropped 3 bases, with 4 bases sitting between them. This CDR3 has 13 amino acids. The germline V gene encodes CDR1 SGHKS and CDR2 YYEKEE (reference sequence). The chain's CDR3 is CASSLDIYNEQFF. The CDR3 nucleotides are TGTGCCAGCAGCTTGGACATCTACAATGAGCAGTTCTTC.